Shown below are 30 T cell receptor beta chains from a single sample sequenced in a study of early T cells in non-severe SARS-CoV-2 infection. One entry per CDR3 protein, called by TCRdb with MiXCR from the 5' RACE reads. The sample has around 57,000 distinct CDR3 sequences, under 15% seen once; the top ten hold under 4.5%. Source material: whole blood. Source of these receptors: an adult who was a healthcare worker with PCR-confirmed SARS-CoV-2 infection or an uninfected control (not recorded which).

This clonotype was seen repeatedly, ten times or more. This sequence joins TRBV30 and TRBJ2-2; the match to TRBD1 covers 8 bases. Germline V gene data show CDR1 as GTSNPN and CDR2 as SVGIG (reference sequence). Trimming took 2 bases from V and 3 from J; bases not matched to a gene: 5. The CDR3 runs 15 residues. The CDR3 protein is CAWSRQGAHTGELFF. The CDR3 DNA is TGTGCCTGGAGTCGTCAGGGGGCGCACACCGGGGAGCTGTTTTTT. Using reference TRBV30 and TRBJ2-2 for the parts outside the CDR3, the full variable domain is SQTIHQWPATLVQPVGSPLSLECTVEGTSNPNLYWYRQAAGRGLQLLFYSVGIGQISSEVPQNLSASRPQDRQFILSSKKLLLSDSGFYLCAWSRQGAHTGELFFGEGSRLTVL.

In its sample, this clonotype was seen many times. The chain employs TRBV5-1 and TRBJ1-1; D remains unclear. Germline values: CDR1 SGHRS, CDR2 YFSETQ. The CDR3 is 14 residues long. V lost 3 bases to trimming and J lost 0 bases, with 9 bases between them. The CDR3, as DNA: TGCGCCAGCAGCTCGGACGGGGTGAACACTGAAGCTTTCTTT. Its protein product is CASSSDGVNTEAFF.

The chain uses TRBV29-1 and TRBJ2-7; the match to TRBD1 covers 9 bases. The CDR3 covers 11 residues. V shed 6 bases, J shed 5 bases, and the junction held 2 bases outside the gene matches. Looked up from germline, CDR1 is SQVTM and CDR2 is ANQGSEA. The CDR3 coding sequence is TGCAGCGTGACAGGGGGTAACGAGCAGTACTTC. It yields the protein CSVTGGNEQYF.

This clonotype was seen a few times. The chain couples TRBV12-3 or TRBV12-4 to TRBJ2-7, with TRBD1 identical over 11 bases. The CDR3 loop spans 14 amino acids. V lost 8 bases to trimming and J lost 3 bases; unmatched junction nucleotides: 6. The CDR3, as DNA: TGTGCCAGCGGCAAGGGACAGGGGGACTACGAGCAGTACTTC. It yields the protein CASGKGQGDYEQYF.

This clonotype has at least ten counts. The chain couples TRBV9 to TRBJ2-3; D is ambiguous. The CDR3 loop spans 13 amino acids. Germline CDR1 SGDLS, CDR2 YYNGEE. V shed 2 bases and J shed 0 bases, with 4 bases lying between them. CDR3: CASSVASTDTQYF. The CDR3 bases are TGTGCCAGCAGCGTGGCCAGCACAGATACGCAGTATTTT.

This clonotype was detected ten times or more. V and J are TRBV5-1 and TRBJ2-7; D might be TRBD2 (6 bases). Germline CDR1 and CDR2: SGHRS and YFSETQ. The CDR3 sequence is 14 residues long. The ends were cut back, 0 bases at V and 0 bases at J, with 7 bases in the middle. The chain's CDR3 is CASSLAEGSYEQYF. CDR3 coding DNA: TGCGCCAGCAGCTTGGCGGAGGGCTCCTACGAGCAGTACTTC.

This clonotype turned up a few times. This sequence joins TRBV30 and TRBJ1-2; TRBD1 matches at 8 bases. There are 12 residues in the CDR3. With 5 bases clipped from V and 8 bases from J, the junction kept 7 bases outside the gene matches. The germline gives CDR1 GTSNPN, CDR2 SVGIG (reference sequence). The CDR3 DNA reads TGTGCCTGGGATCAGGGGGCCTGGGGCTACACCTTC. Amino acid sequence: CAWDQGAWGYTF.

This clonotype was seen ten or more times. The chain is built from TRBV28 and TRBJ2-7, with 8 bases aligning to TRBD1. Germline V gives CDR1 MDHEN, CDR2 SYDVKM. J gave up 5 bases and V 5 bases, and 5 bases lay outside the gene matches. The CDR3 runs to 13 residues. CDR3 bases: TGTGCCAGCAGTCCCCTGGACAGGGACGAGCAGTACTTC. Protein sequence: CASSPLDRDEQYF.

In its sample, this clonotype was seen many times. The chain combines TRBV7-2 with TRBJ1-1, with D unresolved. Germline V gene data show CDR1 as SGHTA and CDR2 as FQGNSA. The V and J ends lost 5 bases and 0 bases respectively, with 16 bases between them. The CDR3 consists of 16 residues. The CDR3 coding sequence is TGTGCCAGCAGCATCTCCTACGGGAATATGAACACTGAAGCTTTCTTT. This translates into CASSISYGNMNTEAFF.

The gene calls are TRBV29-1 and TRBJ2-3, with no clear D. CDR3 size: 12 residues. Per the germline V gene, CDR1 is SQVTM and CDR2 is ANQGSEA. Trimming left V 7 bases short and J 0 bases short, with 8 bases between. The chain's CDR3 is CSAQDSTDTQYF. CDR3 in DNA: TGCAGCGCACAAGACAGCACAGATACGCAGTATTTT.

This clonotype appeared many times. This CDR3 is CASSLDGNYGYTF. In nucleotides, the CDR3 is TGCGCCAGCAGCTTGGACGGAAACTATGGCTACACCTTC. This chain joins TRBV5-1 and TRBJ1-2; D unclear. CDR3 size: 13 residues. Germline values: CDR1 SGHRS, CDR2 YFSETQ. With 0 bases removed from V and 2 bases from J, the gap between germline ends came to 5 bases.

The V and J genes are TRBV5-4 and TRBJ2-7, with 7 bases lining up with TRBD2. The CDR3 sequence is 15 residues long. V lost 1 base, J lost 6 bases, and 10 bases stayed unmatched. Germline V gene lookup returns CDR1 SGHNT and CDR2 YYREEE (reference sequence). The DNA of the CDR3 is TGTGCCAGCAGCTTGTACGGACTAGATGAGGGCGAGCAGTACTTC. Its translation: CASSLYGLDEGEQYF.

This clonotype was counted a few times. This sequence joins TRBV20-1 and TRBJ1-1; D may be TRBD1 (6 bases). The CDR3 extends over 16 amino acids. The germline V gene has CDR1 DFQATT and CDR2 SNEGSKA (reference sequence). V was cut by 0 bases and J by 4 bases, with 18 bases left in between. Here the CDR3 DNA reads TGCAGTGCTAGAGATCAGGTCAGGGGACCGTCCACTGAAGCTTTCTTT. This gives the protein CSARDQVRGPSTEAFF.

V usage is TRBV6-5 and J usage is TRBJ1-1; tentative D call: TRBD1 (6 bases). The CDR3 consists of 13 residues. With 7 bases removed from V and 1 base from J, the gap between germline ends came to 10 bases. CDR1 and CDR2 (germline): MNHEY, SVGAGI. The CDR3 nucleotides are TGTGCCAGCAAACCGGGACAGAACACTGAAGCTTTCTTT. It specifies CASKPGQNTEAFF.

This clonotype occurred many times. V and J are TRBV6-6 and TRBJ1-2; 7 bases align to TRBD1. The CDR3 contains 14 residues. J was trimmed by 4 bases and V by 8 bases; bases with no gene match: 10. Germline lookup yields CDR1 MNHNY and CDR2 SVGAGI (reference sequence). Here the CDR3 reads CASVGDRNFYGYTF. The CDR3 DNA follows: TGTGCCAGCGTGGGGGACAGAAATTTCTATGGCTACACCTTC.

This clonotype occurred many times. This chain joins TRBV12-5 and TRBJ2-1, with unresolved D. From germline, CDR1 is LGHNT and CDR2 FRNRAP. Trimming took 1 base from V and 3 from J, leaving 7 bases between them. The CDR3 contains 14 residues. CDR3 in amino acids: CASGLGSSYNEQFF. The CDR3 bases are TGTGCTAGTGGTTTGGGTAGCAGCTACAATGAGCAGTTCTTC.

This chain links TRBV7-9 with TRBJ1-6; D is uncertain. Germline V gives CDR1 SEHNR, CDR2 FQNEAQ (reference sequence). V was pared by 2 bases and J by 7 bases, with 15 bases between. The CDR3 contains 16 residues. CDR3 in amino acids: CASSLSGERGNSPLHF. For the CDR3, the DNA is TGTGCCAGCAGCTTAAGCGGGGAGCGCGGAAATTCACCCCTCCACTTT. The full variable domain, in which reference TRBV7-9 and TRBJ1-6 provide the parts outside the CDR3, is DTGVSQNPRHKITKRGQNVTFRCDPISEHNRLYWYRQTLGQGPEFLTYFQNEAQLEKSRLLSDRFSAERPKGSFSTLEIQRTEQGDSAMYLCASSLSGERGNSPLHFGNGTRLTVT.

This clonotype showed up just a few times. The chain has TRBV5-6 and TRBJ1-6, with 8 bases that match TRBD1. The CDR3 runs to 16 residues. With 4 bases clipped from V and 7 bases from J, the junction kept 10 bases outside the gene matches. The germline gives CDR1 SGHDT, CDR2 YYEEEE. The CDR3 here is CASSPGQVWGNSPLHF. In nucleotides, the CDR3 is TGTGCCAGCAGCCCGGGACAGGTCTGGGGGAATTCACCCCTCCACTTT.

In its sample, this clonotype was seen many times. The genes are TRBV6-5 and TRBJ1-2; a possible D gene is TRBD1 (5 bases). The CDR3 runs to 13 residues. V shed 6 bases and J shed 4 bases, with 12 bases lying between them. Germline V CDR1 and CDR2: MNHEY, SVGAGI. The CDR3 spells CASSQTETYGYTF. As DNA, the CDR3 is TGTGCCAGCAGCCAGACAGAAACCTATGGCTACACCTTC.

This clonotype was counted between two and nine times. CDR3 DNA: TGTGCCAGCAAGAAGGGGTCCTACGAGCAGTACTTC. Translation: CASKKGSYEQYF. The chain couples TRBV2 to TRBJ2-7, with D tentatively TRBD1 (5 bases). CDR3 length equals 12 residues. The V and J ends lost 7 bases and 1 base respectively, with 8 bases between them. Germline loops: CDR1 SNHLY, CDR2 FYNNEI. Together with reference TRBV2 and TRBJ2-7, the CDR3 gives the full variable domain: EPEVTQTPSHQVTQMGQEVILRCVPISNHLYFYWYRQILGQKVEFLVSFYNNEISEKSEIFDDQFSVERPDGSNFTLKIRSTKLEDSAMYFCASKKGSYEQYFGPGTRLTVT.

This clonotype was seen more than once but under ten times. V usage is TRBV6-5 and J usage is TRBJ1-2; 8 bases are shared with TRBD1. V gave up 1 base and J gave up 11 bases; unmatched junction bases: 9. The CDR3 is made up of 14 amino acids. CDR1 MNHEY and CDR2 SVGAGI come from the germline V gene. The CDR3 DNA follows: TGTGCCAGCAGTTACTTGGGGACAGGTGCCACTTACACCTTC. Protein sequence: CASSYLGTGATYTF.

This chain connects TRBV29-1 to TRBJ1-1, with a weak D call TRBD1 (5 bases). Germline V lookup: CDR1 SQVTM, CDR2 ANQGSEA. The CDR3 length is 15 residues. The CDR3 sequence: CSAKRDPGLDTEAFF. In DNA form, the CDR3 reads TGCAGTGCGAAACGGGACCCCGGGTTAGACACTGAAGCTTTCTTT.

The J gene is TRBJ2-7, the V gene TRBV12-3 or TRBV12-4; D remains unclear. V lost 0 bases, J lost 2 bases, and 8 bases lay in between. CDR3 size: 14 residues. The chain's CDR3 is CASSLAGLPYEQYF. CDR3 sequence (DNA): TGTGCCAGCAGTTTAGCCGGGTTACCCTACGAGCAGTACTTC.

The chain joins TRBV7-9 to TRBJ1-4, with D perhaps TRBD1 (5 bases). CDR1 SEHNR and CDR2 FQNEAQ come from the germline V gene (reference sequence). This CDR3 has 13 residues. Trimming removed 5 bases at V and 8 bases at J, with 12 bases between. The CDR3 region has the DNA TGTGCCAGCAGCCTGGACATCACCGAAAAACTGTTTTTT. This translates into CASSLDITEKLFF.

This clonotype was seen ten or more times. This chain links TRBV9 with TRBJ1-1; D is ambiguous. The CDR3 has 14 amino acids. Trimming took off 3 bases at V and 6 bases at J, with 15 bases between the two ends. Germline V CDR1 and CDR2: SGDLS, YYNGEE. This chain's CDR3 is CASSANPPGAEAFF. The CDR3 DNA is TGTGCCAGCAGCGCGAACCCACCGGGAGCTGAAGCTTTCTTT. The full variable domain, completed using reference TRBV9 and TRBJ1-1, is DSGVTQTPKHLITATGQRVTLRCSPRSGDLSVYWYQQSLDQGLQFLIQYYNGEERAKGNILERFSAQQFPDLHSELNLSSLELGDSALYFCASSANPPGAEAFFGQGTRLTVV.

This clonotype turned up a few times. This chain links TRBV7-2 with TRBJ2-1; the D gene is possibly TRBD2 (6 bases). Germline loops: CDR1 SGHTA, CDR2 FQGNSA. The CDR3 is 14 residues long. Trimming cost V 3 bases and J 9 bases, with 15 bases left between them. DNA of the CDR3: TGTGCCAGCAGCTTCCGAAGCCTAGCGTCTGAGCAGTTCTTC. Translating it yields CASSFRSLASEQFF.

CDR3 region: CASSLSPSGNEQFF. The CDR3 nucleotides read TGTGCCAGCAGCTTATCCCCTAGCGGCAATGAGCAGTTCTTC. The gene calls are TRBV11-2 and TRBJ2-1; 7 bases agree with TRBD2. The CDR3 is 14 residues long. V shed 2 bases, J shed 6 bases, and the junction held 4 bases outside the gene matches. The germline CDR1 and CDR2 sequences are SGHAT and FQNNGV.

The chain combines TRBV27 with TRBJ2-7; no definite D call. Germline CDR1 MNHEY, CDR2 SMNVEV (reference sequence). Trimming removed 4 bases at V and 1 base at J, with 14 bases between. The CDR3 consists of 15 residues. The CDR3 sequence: CASSSYSDKSYEQYF. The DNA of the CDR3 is TGTGCCAGCAGTTCTTACAGTGACAAATCCTACGAGCAGTACTTC.

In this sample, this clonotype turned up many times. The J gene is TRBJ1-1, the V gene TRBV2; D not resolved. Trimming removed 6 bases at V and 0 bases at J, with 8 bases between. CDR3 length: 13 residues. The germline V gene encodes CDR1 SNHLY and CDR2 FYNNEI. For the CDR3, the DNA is TGTGCCAGCAGGGGAACAGTGAACACTGAAGCTTTCTTT. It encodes CASRGTVNTEAFF.

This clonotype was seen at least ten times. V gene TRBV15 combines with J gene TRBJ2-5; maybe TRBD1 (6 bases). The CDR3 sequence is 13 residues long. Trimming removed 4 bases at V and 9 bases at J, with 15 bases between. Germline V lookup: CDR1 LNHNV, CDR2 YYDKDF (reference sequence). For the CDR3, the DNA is TGTGCCACCAGCACGGACAGTCTGTGGGCCCAGTACTTC. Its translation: CATSTDSLWAQYF.